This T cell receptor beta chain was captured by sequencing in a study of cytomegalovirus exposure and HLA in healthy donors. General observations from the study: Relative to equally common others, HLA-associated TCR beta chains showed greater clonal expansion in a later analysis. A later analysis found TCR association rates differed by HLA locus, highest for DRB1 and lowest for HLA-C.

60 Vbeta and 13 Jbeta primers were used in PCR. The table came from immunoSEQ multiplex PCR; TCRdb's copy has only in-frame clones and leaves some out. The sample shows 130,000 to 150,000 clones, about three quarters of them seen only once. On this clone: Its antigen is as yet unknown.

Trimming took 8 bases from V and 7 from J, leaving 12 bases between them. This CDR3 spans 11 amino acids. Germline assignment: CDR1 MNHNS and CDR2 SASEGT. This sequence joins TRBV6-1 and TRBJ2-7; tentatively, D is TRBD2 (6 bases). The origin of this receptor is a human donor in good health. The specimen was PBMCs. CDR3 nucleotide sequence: TGTGCCAGCGGGCAGGAGGGGGAGCAGTACTTC. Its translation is CASGQEGEQYF.